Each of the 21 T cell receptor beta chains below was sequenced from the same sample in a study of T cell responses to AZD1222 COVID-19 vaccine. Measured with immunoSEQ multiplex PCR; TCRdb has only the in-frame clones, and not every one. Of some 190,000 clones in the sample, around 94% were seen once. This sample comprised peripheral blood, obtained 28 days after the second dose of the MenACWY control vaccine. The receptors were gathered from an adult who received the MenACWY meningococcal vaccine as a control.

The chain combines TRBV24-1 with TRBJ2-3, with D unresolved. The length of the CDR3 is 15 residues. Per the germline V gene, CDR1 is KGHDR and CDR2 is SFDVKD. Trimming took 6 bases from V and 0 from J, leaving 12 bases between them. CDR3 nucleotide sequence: TGTGCCACCAGTCTCACAGAACTTAGCACAGATACGCAGTATTTT. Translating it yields CATSLTELSTDTQYF.

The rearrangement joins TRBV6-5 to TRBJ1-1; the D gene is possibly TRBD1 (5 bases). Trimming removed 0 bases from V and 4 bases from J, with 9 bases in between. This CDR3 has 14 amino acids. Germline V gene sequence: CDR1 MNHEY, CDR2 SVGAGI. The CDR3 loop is CASSYSYRSTEAFF. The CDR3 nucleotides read TGTGCCAGCAGTTACTCTTACAGGAGCACTGAAGCTTTCTTT.

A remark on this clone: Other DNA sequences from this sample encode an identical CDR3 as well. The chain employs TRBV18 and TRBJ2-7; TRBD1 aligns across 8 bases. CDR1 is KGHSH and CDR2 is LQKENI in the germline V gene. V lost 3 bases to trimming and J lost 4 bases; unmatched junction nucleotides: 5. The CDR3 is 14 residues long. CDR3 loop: CASSPGTGGYEQYF. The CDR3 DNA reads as TGTGCCAGCTCACCCGGGACAGGAGGTTACGAGCAGTACTTC.

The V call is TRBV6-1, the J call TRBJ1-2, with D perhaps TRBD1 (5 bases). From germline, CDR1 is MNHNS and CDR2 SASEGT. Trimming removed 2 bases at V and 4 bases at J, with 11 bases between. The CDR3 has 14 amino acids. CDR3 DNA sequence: TGTGCCAGCAGTGAATTTGCCCAGGGCTATGGCTACACCTTC. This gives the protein CASSEFAQGYGYTF.

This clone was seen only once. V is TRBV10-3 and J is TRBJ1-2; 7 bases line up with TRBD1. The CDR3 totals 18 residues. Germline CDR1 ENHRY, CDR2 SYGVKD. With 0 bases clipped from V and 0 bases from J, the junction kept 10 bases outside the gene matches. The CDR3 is CAISESTLRDSPNYGYTF. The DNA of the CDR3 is TGTGCCATCAGTGAGTCGACCCTCCGGGACAGTCCTAACTATGGCTACACCTTC.

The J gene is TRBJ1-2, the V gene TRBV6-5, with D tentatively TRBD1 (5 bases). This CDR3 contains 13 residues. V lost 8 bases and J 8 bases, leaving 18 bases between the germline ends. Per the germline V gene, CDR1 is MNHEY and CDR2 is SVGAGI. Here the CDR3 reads CASSLNSGQGYTF. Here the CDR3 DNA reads TGTGCCAGCTCCCTTAATTCCGGACAAGGCTACACCTTC.

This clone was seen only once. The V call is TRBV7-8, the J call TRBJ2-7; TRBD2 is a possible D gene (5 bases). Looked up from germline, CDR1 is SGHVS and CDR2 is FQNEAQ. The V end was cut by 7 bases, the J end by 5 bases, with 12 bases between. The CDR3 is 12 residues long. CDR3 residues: CASTRGQHEQYF. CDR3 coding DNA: TGTGCCAGCACCCGAGGGCAACACGAGCAGTACTTC.

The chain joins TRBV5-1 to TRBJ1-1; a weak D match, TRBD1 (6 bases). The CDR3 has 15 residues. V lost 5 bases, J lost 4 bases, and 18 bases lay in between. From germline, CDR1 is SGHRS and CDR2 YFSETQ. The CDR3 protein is CASREGFRGSTEAFF. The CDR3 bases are TGCGCCAGCAGGGAAGGCTTCAGGGGAAGCACTGAAGCTTTCTTT.

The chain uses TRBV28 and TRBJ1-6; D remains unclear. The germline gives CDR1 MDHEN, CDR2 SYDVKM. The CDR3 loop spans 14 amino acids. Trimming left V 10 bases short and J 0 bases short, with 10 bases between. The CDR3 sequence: CATRSSSYNSPLHF. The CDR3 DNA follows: TGTGCCACCAGGTCGAGCTCCTATAATTCACCCCTCCACTTT.

The CDR3 is CASTQRGADTQYF. CDR3 nucleotides: TGTGCCAGCACCCAACGGGGGGCAGATACGCAGTATTTT. The chain is built from TRBV13 and TRBJ2-3; 7 bases match TRBD2. Germline loops: CDR1 PRHDT, CDR2 FYEKMQ (reference sequence). CDR3 length equals 13 residues. V shed 7 bases, J shed 4 bases, and the junction held 5 bases outside the gene matches.

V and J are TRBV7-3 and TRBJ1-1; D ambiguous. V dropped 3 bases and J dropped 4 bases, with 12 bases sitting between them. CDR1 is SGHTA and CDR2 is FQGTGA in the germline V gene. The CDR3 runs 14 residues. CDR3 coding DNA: TGTGCCAGCAGCTTGGGCCTACGTGGCACTGAAGCTTTCTTT. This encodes CASSLGLRGTEAFF.

The CDR3 DNA is TGTGCCAGCAGGAGAAGGGGGGGCCCTGAAGCTTTCTTT. It translates to CASRRRGGPEAFF. The V call is TRBV6-5, the J call TRBJ1-1, with a possible D match to TRBD1 (6 bases). Trimming removed 6 bases from V and 6 bases from J, with 14 bases in between. Germline CDR1 and CDR2: MNHEY and SVGAGI. The CDR3 is made up of 13 amino acids.

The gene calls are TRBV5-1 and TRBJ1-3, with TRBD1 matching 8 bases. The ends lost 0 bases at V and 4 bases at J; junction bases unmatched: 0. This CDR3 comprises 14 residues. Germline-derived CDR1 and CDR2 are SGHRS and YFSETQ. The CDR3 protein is CASSLGDRGNTIYF. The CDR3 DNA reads TGCGCCAGCAGCTTGGGGGACAGGGGAAACACCATATATTTT.

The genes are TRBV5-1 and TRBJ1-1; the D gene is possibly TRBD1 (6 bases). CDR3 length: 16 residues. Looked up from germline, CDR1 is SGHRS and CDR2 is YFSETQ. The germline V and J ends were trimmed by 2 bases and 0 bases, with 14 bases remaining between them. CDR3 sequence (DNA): TGCGCCAGCAGCTTTTTAAGGGGGGAGTTGAACACTGAAGCTTTCTTT. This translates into CASSFLRGELNTEAFF.

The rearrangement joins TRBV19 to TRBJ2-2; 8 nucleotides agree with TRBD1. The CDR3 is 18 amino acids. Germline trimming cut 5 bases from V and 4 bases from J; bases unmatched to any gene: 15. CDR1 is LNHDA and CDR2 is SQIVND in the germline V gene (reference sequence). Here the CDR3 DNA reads TGTGCCAGTAGTCTATCCCGTACAGGGGGACGAATCACCGGGGAGCTGTTTTTT. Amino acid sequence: CASSLSRTGGRITGELFF. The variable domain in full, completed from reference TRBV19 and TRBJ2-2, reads DGGITQSPKYLFRKEGQNVTLSCEQNLNHDAMYWYRQDPGQGLRLIYYSQIVNDFQKGDIAEGYSVSREKKESFPLTVTSAQKNPTAFYLCASSLSRTGGRITGELFFGEGSRLTVL.

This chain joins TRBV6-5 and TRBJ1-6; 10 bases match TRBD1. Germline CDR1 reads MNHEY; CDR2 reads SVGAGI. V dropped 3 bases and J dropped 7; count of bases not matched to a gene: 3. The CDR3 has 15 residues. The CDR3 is CASSYDRGRNSPLHF. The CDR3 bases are TGTGCCAGCAGTTATGACAGGGGGCGAAATTCACCCCTCCACTTT.

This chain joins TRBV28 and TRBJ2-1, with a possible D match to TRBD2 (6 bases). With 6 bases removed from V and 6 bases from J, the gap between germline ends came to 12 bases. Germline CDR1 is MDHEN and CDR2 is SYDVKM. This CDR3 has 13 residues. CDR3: CASSPGLFNEQFF. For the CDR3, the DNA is TGTGCCAGCAGCCCGGGACTTTTCAATGAGCAGTTCTTC.

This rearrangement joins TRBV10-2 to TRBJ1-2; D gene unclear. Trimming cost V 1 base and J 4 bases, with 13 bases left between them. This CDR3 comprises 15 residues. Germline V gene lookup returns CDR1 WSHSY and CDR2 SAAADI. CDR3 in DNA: TGCGCCAGCAGTGAGTTCCTATCCAACCTCTATGGCTACACCTTC. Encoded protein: CASSEFLSNLYGYTF.

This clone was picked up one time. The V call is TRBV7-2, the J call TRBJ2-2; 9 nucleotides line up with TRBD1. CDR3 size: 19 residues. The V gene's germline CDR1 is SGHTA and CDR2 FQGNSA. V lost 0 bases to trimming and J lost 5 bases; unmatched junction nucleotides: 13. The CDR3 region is CASSLAPPRQGVGTGELFF. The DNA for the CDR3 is TGTGCCAGCAGCTTAGCCCCCCCCCGACAGGGGGTCGGGACCGGGGAGCTGTTTTTT.

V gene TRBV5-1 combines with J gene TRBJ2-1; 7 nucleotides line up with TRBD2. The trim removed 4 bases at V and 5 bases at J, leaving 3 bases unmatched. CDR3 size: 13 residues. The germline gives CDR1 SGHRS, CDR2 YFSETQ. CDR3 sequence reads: CASSGGTNNEQFF. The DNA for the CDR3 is TGCGCCAGCAGCGGAGGGACTAACAATGAGCAGTTCTTC.

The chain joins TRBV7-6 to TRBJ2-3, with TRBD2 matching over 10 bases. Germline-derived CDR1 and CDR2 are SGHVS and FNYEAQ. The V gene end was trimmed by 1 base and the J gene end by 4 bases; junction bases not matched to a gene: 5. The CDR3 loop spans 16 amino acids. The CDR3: CASSLGSSGGSDTQYF. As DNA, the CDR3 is TGTGCCAGCAGCTTAGGTTCTAGCGGGGGATCAGATACGCAGTATTTT.